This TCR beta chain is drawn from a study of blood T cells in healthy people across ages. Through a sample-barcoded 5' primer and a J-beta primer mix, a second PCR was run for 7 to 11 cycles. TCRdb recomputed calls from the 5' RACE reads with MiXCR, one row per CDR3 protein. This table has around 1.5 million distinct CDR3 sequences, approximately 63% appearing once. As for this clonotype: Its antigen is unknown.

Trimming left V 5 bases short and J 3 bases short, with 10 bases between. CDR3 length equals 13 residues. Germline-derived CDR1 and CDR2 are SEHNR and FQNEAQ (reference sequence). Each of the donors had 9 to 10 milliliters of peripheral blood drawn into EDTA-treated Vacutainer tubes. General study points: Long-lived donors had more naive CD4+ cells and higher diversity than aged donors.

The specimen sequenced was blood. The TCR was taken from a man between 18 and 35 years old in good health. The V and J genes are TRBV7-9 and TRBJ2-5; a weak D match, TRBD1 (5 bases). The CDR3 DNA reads TGTGCCAGCAGCCACGACAGAAAAGAGACCCAGTACTTC. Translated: CASSHDRKETQYF.